The T cell receptor beta chain under discussion was sequenced for a study of blood T cells in healthy people across ages. Study conclusions and caveats: Among T cells, TCR beta diversity per million cells dropped roughly linearly as age rose. Both naive CD4+ cell counts and diversity were greater in long-lived donors than in aged donors.

Primers used in a second PCR of roughly 6 to 11 cycles were a sample-barcoded 5' primer and a J-beta primer mix. Via MiXCR, TCRdb re-called the 5' RACE reads, giving one row per CDR3 protein. The sample carries around 1,600,000 distinct CDR3 sequences, around 40% recorded once. Concerning this clonotype: What it binds is not known.

The CDR3 is 14 amino acids. Per germline, CDR1 MNHEY and CDR2 SVGEGT. The V and J ends lost 6 bases and 9 bases respectively, with 18 bases between them. The sequence derives from a woman aged 18 to 35 in good health. The V call is TRBV6-2 or TRBV6-3, the J call TRBJ1-5, with D perhaps TRBD1 (6 bases). Sequencing used blood. CDR3 amino acids: CASSLYTGFGPQHF. CDR3 DNA: TGTGCCAGCAGCCTATATACAGGGTTCGGGCCCCAGCATTTT.